This T cell receptor beta chain was sequenced for a study of T cell changes during pregnancy in multiple sclerosis. Sequencing was performed with immunoSEQ multiplex PCR; in TCRdb, only in-frame clones are kept and a portion is missing. Of about 64,000 clones detected, about 96% appear once; the ten largest clones hold about 2.3%. The V and J ends lost 4 bases and 1 base respectively, with 14 bases between them. Germline loops: CDR1 SEHNR, CDR2 FQNEAQ (reference sequence). The CDR3 has 15 amino acids. The V and J genes are TRBV7-9 and TRBJ2-7, with D possibly TRBD2 on 6 matching bases. The sample in question was CD8+ T cells from peripheral blood mononuclear cells, obtained after pregnancy. The clonotype was recovered from a female donor with multiple sclerosis, enrolled in a pregnancy study. Written as DNA, the CDR3 is TGTGCCAGCAGCTCTCCGGGGGTTGGTTCCTACGAGCAGTACTTC. This translates into CASSSPGVGSYEQYF.